Each of the 18 T cell receptor beta chains below was sequenced from the same sample in a study of shared clonotypes between healthy human individuals. CD45RO-negative CD8 cells positively selected for CCR7 made up the naive population, which excluded terminally differentiated effector memory CD45RA+ cells. Only in-frame clones appear in the TCRdb table, and some are missing; sequencing was by immunoSEQ multiplex PCR. This table has just over 2,000,000 clones, 85% to 95% appearing once. The sequenced sample consisted of naive CD8+ T cells sorted from blood. Source of these receptors: a man between 18 and 35 years old in good health.

The V gene is TRBV19, the J gene TRBJ2-1; 7 nucleotides align to TRBD1. Germline CDR1 reads LNHDA; CDR2 reads SQIVND (reference sequence). J lost 9 bases, V lost 3 bases, and 5 bases had no gene match. The CDR3 runs to 13 residues. CDR3 amino acids: CASSMVGGGEQFF. DNA for the CDR3: TGTGCCAGTAGTATGGTAGGGGGCGGTGAGCAGTTCTTC.

The chain joins TRBV28 to TRBJ2-7, with D hard to call. V was cut by 3 bases and J by 5 bases, with 11 bases left in between. The CDR3 spans 13 residues. From germline, CDR1 is MDHEN and CDR2 SYDVKM. CDR3 bases: TGTGCCAGCAGTTTTAGGGTTGCGGACGAGCAGTACTTC. The encoded protein is CASSFRVADEQYF.

The CDR3 DNA is TGTGCCAGCAGTTTAGTCCCGGACACTAGCACAGATACGCAGTATTTT. As protein: CASSLVPDTSTDTQYF. V is TRBV27 and J is TRBJ2-3, with D tentatively TRBD1 (5 bases). The CDR3 has 16 amino acids. CDR1 is MNHEY, CDR2 SMNVEV, per germline (reference sequence). Trimming removed 2 bases at V and 0 bases at J, with 12 bases between.

As for this clone: The germline gene is not matched at one end of the junction; a read error may be the cause. The chain combines TRBV29-1 with TRBJ1-1; perhaps TRBD1 as D (5 bases). Looked up from germline, CDR1 is SQVTM and CDR2 is ANQGSEA. CDR3 length: 11 residues. The CDR3 is CSVIGTWGPLF. CDR3 in DNA: TGCAGCGTTATAGGAACCTGGGGACCTCTGTTT.

The V gene is TRBV2, the J gene TRBJ2-7; D is perhaps TRBD2 (5 bases). Per the germline V gene, CDR1 is SNHLY and CDR2 is FYNNEI. This CDR3 comprises 14 residues. V was cut by 6 bases and J by 3 bases, with 15 bases left in between. The DNA of the CDR3 is TGTGCCAGCAGGCCATGGACGGGGTTCTACGAGCAGTACTTC. The encoded protein is CASRPWTGFYEQYF.

The chain uses TRBV29-1 and TRBJ1-2; TRBD1 matches at 10 bases. This CDR3 comprises 13 residues. J was trimmed by 3 bases and V by 5 bases; bases with no gene match: 3. Germline assignment: CDR1 SQVTM and CDR2 ANQGSEA. This chain's CDR3 is CSVTGQGYYGYTF. The CDR3, as DNA: TGCAGCGTTACGGGACAGGGGTACTATGGCTACACCTTC.

Only one count was recorded for this clone. The chain is built from TRBV27 and TRBJ2-5; D is unclear. V was trimmed by 7 bases and J by 1 base, leaving 7 bases between them. The CDR3 is 12 residues long. The V gene's germline CDR1 is MNHEY and CDR2 SMNVEV (reference sequence). DNA of the CDR3: TGTGCCAGCAAAGGCGGCCAAGAGACCCAGTACTTC. It specifies CASKGGQETQYF.

The chain is built from TRBV19 and TRBJ1-4; maybe TRBD1 (5 bases). The CDR3 loop spans 14 amino acids. The germline V gene has CDR1 LNHDA and CDR2 SQIVND (reference sequence). The ends were cut back, 1 base at V and 8 bases at J, with 11 bases in the middle. This chain's CDR3 is CASSIAIGTEKLFF. For the CDR3, the DNA is TGTGCCAGTAGTATAGCTATCGGGACCGAAAAACTGTTTTTT.

Note on this clone: Other DNA sequences in the same sample also yield this CDR3. The rearrangement links TRBV5-4 to TRBJ2-7, with D hard to call. CDR1 and CDR2 (germline): SGHNT, YYREEE (reference sequence). V was clipped by 0 bases and J by 0 bases, with 4 bases between them. The CDR3 length is 13 residues. CDR3 bases: TGTGCCAGCAGCTTGGGGTCCTCCTACGAGCAGTACTTC. Residues: CASSLGSSYEQYF.

This clone was found once. Different DNA sequences within this sample yield the same CDR3. The V call is TRBV4-1, the J call TRBJ1-1; the D gene is possibly TRBD1 (5 bases). This CDR3 is built from 14 residues. The germline V gene encodes CDR1 MGHRA and CDR2 YSYEKL. V lost 4 bases, J lost 1 base, and 10 bases lay in between. In DNA, the CDR3 is TGCGCCAGCAGCCCGTTAACAGGGAACACTGAAGCTTTCTTT. This translates into CASSPLTGNTEAFF.

In its sample, this clone was seen once. The rearrangement links TRBV29-1 to TRBJ2-7, with 9 bases identical to TRBD2. Losses at the gene ends were 3 bases for V and 0 bases for J; bases not matched to a gene: 6. The CDR3 totals 15 residues. From germline, CDR1 is SQVTM and CDR2 ANQGSEA. DNA for the CDR3: TGCAGCGTTGATGAGCGGGAGGTTGTCTCCTACGAGCAGTACTTC. Translating gives CSVDEREVVSYEQYF.

The chain recombines TRBV2 with TRBJ1-1, with 9 bases lining up with TRBD1. The V gene end was trimmed by 10 bases and the J gene end by 8 bases; junction bases not matched to a gene: 11. Per germline, CDR1 SNHLY and CDR2 FYNNEI. The CDR3 loop spans 13 amino acids. For the CDR3, the DNA is TGTGCCATCGCGACAGGGGGGTATGTGGAAGCTTTCTTT. Translating gives CAIATGGYVEAFF.

The genes are TRBV7-6 and TRBJ2-1, with D perhaps matching TRBD2 (6 bases). The CDR3 has 14 residues. Germline-derived CDR1 and CDR2 are SGHVS and FNYEAQ. V was pared by 7 bases and J by 5 bases, with 15 bases between. CDR3: CASTQRVADNEQFF. CDR3 nucleotide sequence: TGTGCCAGCACCCAGCGGGTAGCGGACAATGAGCAGTTCTTC.

CDR3 nucleotide sequence: TGTGCCAGCAGTACCGGGGGGGTAGGGCAGCCCCAGCATTTT. It encodes CASSTGGVGQPQHF. The V gene is TRBV27, the J gene TRBJ1-5; D is perhaps TRBD1 (5 bases). Trimming pared 5 bases from V and 7 bases from J, leaving 15 bases between. The CDR3 loop spans 14 amino acids. The germline CDR1 and CDR2 sequences are MNHEY and SMNVEV (reference sequence).

The rearrangement uses TRBV9 and TRBJ2-1, with 9 bases identical to TRBD2. CDR3 size: 15 residues. The trim removed 2 bases at V and 9 bases at J, leaving 9 bases unmatched. Germline CDR1 and CDR2: SGDLS and YYNGEE. CDR3 region: CASSVGLASGGEQFF. The CDR3 nucleotides are TGTGCCAGCAGCGTGGGACTAGCATCCGGGGGTGAGCAGTTCTTC. The complete variable domain, with remaining parts taken from reference TRBV9 and TRBJ2-1, reads DSGVTQTPKHLITATGQRVTLRCSPRSGDLSVYWYQQSLDQGLQFLIQYYNGEERAKGNILERFSAQQFPDLHSELNLSSLELGDSALYFCASSVGLASGGEQFFGPGTRLTVL.

The genes are TRBV30 and TRBJ2-5; D possibly corresponds to TRBD2 (6 bases). This CDR3 spans 15 amino acids. The V end lost 1 base, the J end lost 3 bases, and 15 bases lay between the germline ends. Per the germline V gene, CDR1 is GTSNPN and CDR2 is SVGIG (reference sequence). CDR3 sequence reads: CAWSGLGGTEETQYF. CDR3 sequence (DNA): TGTGCCTGGAGTGGATTGGGGGGTACCGAAGAGACCCAGTACTTC. The complete variable domain, with remaining parts taken from reference TRBV30 and TRBJ2-5, reads SQTIHQWPATLVQPVGSPLSLECTVEGTSNPNLYWYRQAAGRGLQLLFYSVGIGQISSEVPQNLSASRPQDRQFILSSKKLLLSDSGFYLCAWSGLGGTEETQYFGPGTRLLVL.

The chain is built from TRBV18 and TRBJ2-7; D remains ambiguous. The V end was cut by 2 bases, the J end by 5 bases, with 16 bases between. Germline-derived CDR1 and CDR2 are KGHSH and LQKENI. CDR3 length: 15 amino acids. This CDR3 is CASSPGYEWVHEQYF. The CDR3 DNA follows: TGTGCCAGCTCACCAGGGTACGAGTGGGTCCACGAGCAGTACTTC.

The V and J genes are TRBV7-9 and TRBJ1-6; 7 bases fit TRBD1. This CDR3 spans 16 amino acids. Germline lookup yields CDR1 SEHNR and CDR2 FQNEAQ (reference sequence). Trimming removed 5 bases from V and 4 bases from J; junction bases left unmatched: 8. In DNA form, the CDR3 reads TGTGCCAGCAGCCCTATCAGGGGGGAATATAATTCACCCCTCCACTTT. This codes for CASSPIRGEYNSPLHF.